One and the same sample provided the 27 T cell receptor beta chains below, sequenced in a study of T-cell reconstitution after alpha-beta-depleted transplantation in children. The library targeted TCRbeta and was prepared with unique molecular identifiers. A single record per CDR3 protein comes from TCRdb applying MiXCR to the PCR reads. The sample records a few hundred thousand distinct CDR3 sequences, approximately 12% being singletons. Sample: PBMCs, mostly from graft donor cells, taken 360 days after TCRalphabeta/CD19-depleted stem cell transplant. These receptors were taken from a male patient younger than 18 who had a stem cell transplant for acute myeloid leukemia, so the T cells may come from the graft donor.

The V gene is TRBV28, the J gene TRBJ2-6; 7 nucleotides align to TRBD2. CDR3 length equals 17 residues. The V gene end was trimmed by 6 bases and the J gene end by 0 bases; junction bases not matched to a gene: 8. Per germline, CDR1 MDHEN and CDR2 SYDVKM. The CDR3 loop reads CASSLGGDFSGANVLTF. The CDR3 DNA follows: TGTGCCAGCAGCCTGGGGGGGGACTTCTCTGGGGCCAACGTCCTGACTTTC.

The chain recombines TRBV29-1 with TRBJ2-2; the D call may be TRBD1 or TRBD2 (5 bases each). Germline lookup yields CDR1 SQVTM and CDR2 ANQGSEA. The CDR3 has 14 amino acids. Trimming shortened V by 4 bases and J by 5 bases, and 14 bases separated the two germline ends. The CDR3 here is CSVVGHRRTGELFF. The CDR3 DNA follows: TGCAGCGTTGTCGGTCACAGGAGGACCGGGGAGCTGTTTTTT.

This chain uses TRBV21-1 with TRBJ1-5; the table names TRBD1, a call not compared with the DNA. TRBV21-1 has pseudogene status. CDR3 length: 15 residues. The CDR3 nucleotides read TGTGCCAGCAGCAACGGGACGGATAGCAATCAGCCCCAGCATTTT. The encoded protein is CASSNGTDSNQPQHF.

The V and J genes are TRBV7-9 and TRBJ2-4; perhaps TRBD2 as D (5 bases). The V end was cut by 5 bases, the J end by 6 bases, with 11 bases between. The germline CDR1 and CDR2 sequences are SEHNR and FQNEAQ (reference sequence). CDR3 size: 13 residues. The CDR3 DNA follows: TGTGCCAGCAGCCCCCAAGGAGGAAACATTCAGTACTTC. Its protein is CASSPQGGNIQYF.

The chain employs TRBV7-3 and TRBJ2-2; 11 nucleotides line up with TRBD2. Germline CDR1 is SGHTA and CDR2 is FQGTGA. The V gene end was trimmed by 5 bases and the J gene end by 3 bases; junction bases not matched to a gene: 5. The CDR3 length is 16 residues. This chain's CDR3 is CASSRTSGRDTGELFF. The CDR3 region has the DNA TGTGCCAGCAGCCGCACTAGCGGGAGAGACACCGGGGAGCTGTTTTTT.

This clonotype was detected many times. The chain combines TRBV6-5 with TRBJ1-3; D is perhaps TRBD1 (6 bases). The CDR3 is 16 residues long. V was clipped by 2 bases and J by 4 bases, with 15 bases between them. CDR1 MNHEY and CDR2 SVGAGI come from the germline V gene. For the CDR3, the DNA is TGTGCCAGCAGTTACCCGGGACACACCCTGGGAAACACCATATATTTT. This encodes CASSYPGHTLGNTIYF.

In this sample, this clonotype turned up a few times. The V and J genes are TRBV28 and TRBJ2-1; tentative D call: TRBD2 (6 bases). This CDR3 has 14 amino acids. V was pared by 3 bases and J by 9 bases, with 15 bases between. The germline gives CDR1 MDHEN, CDR2 SYDVKM. The CDR3: CASSLSLEEGEQFF. CDR3 coding DNA: TGTGCCAGCAGTTTGTCTTTAGAGGAGGGTGAGCAGTTCTTC.

This clonotype was recorded once. A much larger clone differs by one base, so this may be a read error. The CDR3 DNA reads TGTGCCAGCAGTTCAACCCAGTGTGACATTCAGTACTTC. Residues: CASSSTQCDIQYF. The chain recombines TRBV12-3 or TRBV12-4 with TRBJ2-4; D unresolved. The CDR3 consists of 13 residues. Trimming removed 4 bases at V and 8 bases at J, with 12 bases between.

This clonotype has ten or more counts. This chain links TRBV12-3 or TRBV12-4 with TRBJ2-1; D possibly corresponds to TRBD1 (8 bases). The V end lost 4 bases, the J end lost 1 base, and 17 bases lay between the germline ends. This CDR3 spans 17 amino acids. CDR3 DNA: TGTGCCAGCAGTTCCTCCGGACAGGGAGGGTCCTACAATGAGCAGTTCTTC. Translating it yields CASSSSGQGGSYNEQFF.

This clonotype was counted between two and nine times. V usage is TRBV28 and J usage is TRBJ2-7; maybe TRBD2 (6 bases). In germline, CDR1 is MDHEN, CDR2 SYDVKM. This CDR3 spans 16 amino acids. The ends were cut back, 3 bases at V and 3 bases at J, with 18 bases in the middle. This chain's CDR3 is CASSFPTSMANYEQYF. In DNA, the CDR3 is TGTGCCAGCAGTTTCCCGACTAGTATGGCTAACTACGAGCAGTACTTC.

This clonotype came up a few times. This rearrangement joins TRBV7-2 to TRBJ2-5; D not resolved. The CDR3 is made up of 15 amino acids. The germline CDR1 and CDR2 sequences are SGHTA and FQGNSA. V dropped 5 bases and J dropped 5 bases, with 18 bases sitting between them. CDR3 protein: CASSERQTLLETQYF. CDR3 DNA sequence: TGTGCCAGCAGCGAGCGACAAACCTTGCTCGAGACCCAGTACTTC. Combining the CDR3 with reference TRBV7-2 and TRBJ2-5 gives the whole variable domain GAGVSQSPSNKVTEKGKDVELRCDPISGHTALYWYRQSLGQGLEFLIYFQGNSAPDKSGLPSDRFSAERTGGSVSTLTIQRTQQEDSAVYLCASSERQTLLETQYFGPGTRLLVL.

This chain connects TRBV7-3 to TRBJ1-4; a weak D match, TRBD1 (5 bases). Germline V gene sequence: CDR1 SGHTA, CDR2 FQGTGA. The CDR3 contains 13 residues. Trimming left V 5 bases short and J 7 bases short, with 11 bases between. CDR3 in DNA: TGTGCCAGCAGCCGGGGGAGGGGTGAAAAACTGTTTTTT. Its translation is CASSRGRGEKLFF.

This clonotype was found a few times. V is TRBV20-1 and J is TRBJ2-7, with 8 bases fitting TRBD1. This CDR3 contains 14 residues. Germline assignment: CDR1 DFQATT and CDR2 SNEGSKA (reference sequence). V dropped 6 bases and J dropped 2; count of bases not matched to a gene: 9. CDR3 in amino acids: CSATGQGGPYEQYF. The CDR3 DNA sequence: TGCAGTGCCACCGGACAGGGAGGACCCTACGAGCAGTACTTC.

This clonotype turned up a few times. V usage is TRBV21-1 and J usage is TRBJ2-1; the D call of TRBD2 is as the table states it, not checked on the DNA. TRBV21-1 is shown as a pseudogene. The CDR3 length is 17 residues. The chain's CDR3 is CASSKGRSGRGYNEQFF. As DNA, the CDR3 is TGTGCCAGCAGCAAAGGGAGGAGCGGGAGGGGTTACAATGAGCAGTTCTTC.

J is TRBJ2-2 and V is TRBV5-1; D remains ambiguous. Germline values: CDR1 SGHRS, CDR2 YFSETQ. The V end lost 0 bases, the J end lost 2 bases, and 5 bases lay between the germline ends. The CDR3 spans 14 residues. The CDR3 region is CASSLVINTGELFF. CDR3 DNA: TGCGCCAGCAGCTTGGTGATCAACACCGGGGAGCTGTTTTTT.

The genes are TRBV6-4 and TRBJ2-3, with 9 bases fitting TRBD2. This CDR3 spans 16 amino acids. Losses at the gene ends were 4 bases for V and 4 bases for J; bases not matched to a gene: 9. The germline gives CDR1 MRHNA, CDR2 SNTAGT. In nucleotides, the CDR3 is TGTGCCAGCAGTGTACTTCCCGCGGGAGGGCCAGATACGCAGTATTTT. Translated: CASSVLPAGGPDTQYF.

The chain combines TRBV20-1 with TRBJ2-7; D call uncertain. V was clipped by 3 bases and J by 4 bases, with 10 bases between them. This CDR3 contains 12 residues. Germline V gives CDR1 DFQATT, CDR2 SNEGSKA (reference sequence). CDR3 in DNA: TGCAGTGCTAGTCTCCGTGGGTACGAGCAGTACTTC. This gives the protein CSASLRGYEQYF.

V and J are TRBV12-3 or TRBV12-4 and TRBJ2-2; TRBD2 matches at 8 bases. V dropped 7 bases and J dropped 1; count of bases not matched to a gene: 11. The CDR3 covers 17 residues. The CDR3 DNA is TGTGCCAGCAACGAAGTCTGGACTAGCAAGAACACCGGGGAGCTGTTTTTT. It specifies CASNEVWTSKNTGELFF.

This chain uses TRBV20-1 with TRBJ2-1, with TRBD2 identical over 7 bases. Trimming took 0 bases from V and 3 from J; bases not matched to a gene: 5. Germline V gene sequence: CDR1 DFQATT, CDR2 SNEGSKA (reference sequence). CDR3 length equals 15 residues. The CDR3 nucleotides read TGCAGTGCTAGAGATATAACTAGCGACTACAATGAGCAGTTCTTC. Protein product: CSARDITSDYNEQFF.

The chain is built from TRBV20-1 and TRBJ2-1; 7 bases agree with TRBD2. The CDR3 length is 15 residues. The J segment lost 3 bases and the V segment lost 4 bases, leaving 9 bases of the junction unmatched. Germline CDR1 DFQATT, CDR2 SNEGSKA (reference sequence). The CDR3: CSATTPSGLYNEQFF. DNA of the CDR3: TGCAGTGCTACCACCCCTAGCGGACTCTACAATGAGCAGTTCTTC.

The chain joins TRBV6-2 or TRBV6-3 to TRBJ2-3, with TRBD1 identical over 7 bases. J lost 3 bases, V lost 2 bases, and 2 bases had no gene match. The CDR3 runs to 14 residues. The germline CDR1 and CDR2 sequences are MNHEY and SVGEGT. CDR3 residues: CASSYRGRTDTQYF. The DNA of the CDR3 is TGTGCCAGCAGTTACAGGGGGCGTACAGATACGCAGTATTTT.

V gene TRBV7-2 combines with J gene TRBJ2-1; 7 nucleotides agree with TRBD2. V trimming: 8 bases; J trimming: 9 bases; junction bases outside the gene matches: 10. Germline V gives CDR1 SGHTA, CDR2 FQGNSA. The CDR3 contains 13 residues. CDR3 sequence: CASRMTSIGEQFF. The CDR3 nucleotides read TGTGCCAGCCGAATGACTAGCATCGGTGAGCAGTTCTTC.

The chain employs TRBV30 and TRBJ2-4, with 8 bases aligning to TRBD2. Germline V CDR1 and CDR2: GTSNPN, SVGIG (reference sequence). Trimming took 3 bases from V and 2 from J; bases not matched to a gene: 15. CDR3 size: 18 residues. The CDR3 DNA reads TGTGCCTGGAGAGAACTAGCGGAGTACGCGGGTACCAAAAACATTCAGTACTTC. Translated, it gives CAWRELAEYAGTKNIQYF. Variable domain in full (rest from reference TRBV30 and TRBJ2-4): SQTIHQWPATLVQPVGSPLSLECTVEGTSNPNLYWYRQAAGRGLQLLFYSVGIGQISSEVPQNLSASRPQDRQFILSSKKLLLSDSGFYLCAWRELAEYAGTKNIQYFGAGTRLSVL.

This clonotype was seen at least ten times. The chain links TRBV5-1 to TRBJ1-1; 8 nucleotides agree with TRBD1. CDR3 length: 15 residues. Per the germline V gene, CDR1 is SGHRS and CDR2 is YFSETQ. Trimming removed 0 bases from V and 5 bases from J; junction bases left unmatched: 6. The CDR3 protein is CASSLAGGVGTEAFF. The CDR3 region has the DNA TGCGCCAGCAGCTTGGCAGGGGGCGTAGGAACTGAAGCTTTCTTT.

This sequence joins TRBV28 and TRBJ1-4; 9 nucleotides agree with TRBD1. This CDR3 has 14 residues. With 5 bases clipped from V and 7 bases from J, the junction kept 5 bases outside the gene matches. Germline V gene lookup returns CDR1 MDHEN and CDR2 SYDVKM. The CDR3: CASSIRDRAEKLFF. The CDR3 bases are TGTGCCAGCAGTATCCGGGACAGGGCTGAAAAACTGTTTTTT. Drawing the rest from reference TRBV28 and TRBJ1-4, the complete variable domain is DVKVTQSSRYLVKRTGEKVFLECVQDMDHENMFWYRQDPGLGLRLIYFSYDVKMKEKGDIPEGYSVSREKKERFSLILESASTNQTSMYLCASSIRDRAEKLFFGSGTQLSVL.

This clonotype occurred many times. The chain employs TRBV20-1 and TRBJ2-7; D possibly uses TRBD1 or TRBD2 (5 bases each). The V end lost 3 bases, the J end lost 5 bases, and 17 bases lay between the germline ends. The CDR3 is 14 amino acids. CDR1 and CDR2 (germline): DFQATT, SNEGSKA (reference sequence). The CDR3 is CSASRDRPSHEQYF. The CDR3, as DNA: TGCAGTGCTAGCAGGGACCGCCCATCCCACGAGCAGTACTTC.

V is TRBV12-3 or TRBV12-4 and J is TRBJ2-2; the D is unclear. The CDR3 runs to 11 residues. The V gene lost 3 bases and the J gene lost 9 bases, with 5 bases spanning the gap. CDR3 in amino acids: CASSLVRELFF. CDR3 coding DNA: TGTGCCAGCAGTTTGGTCCGGGAGCTGTTTTTT.